Below are 19 T cell receptor beta chains sequenced from a single sample in a study of blood T cell repertoires in COVID-19. Assay: immunoSEQ multiplex PCR; the TCRdb copy retains only in-frame clones and omits some. The sample has around 310,000 clones; nearly 90% are singletons. The sample consisted of PBMCs or T cells enriched from blood (not recorded which). The source of these receptors is a woman aged 30 to 39 who had recovered from COVID-19.

V gene TRBV4-1 combines with J gene TRBJ2-3; no definite D call. Deletions cut 3 bases from V and 9 bases from J, with 16 bases between. Per the germline V gene, CDR1 is MGHRA and CDR2 is YSYEKL. The CDR3 loop spans 14 amino acids. The CDR3 region is CASSHPVLRPTQYF. CDR3 DNA sequence: TGCGCCAGCAGCCACCCGGTGCTCAGGCCGACGCAGTATTTT.

The chain couples TRBV25-1 to TRBJ1-2; the match to TRBD1 covers 7 bases. The CDR3 runs to 14 residues. V trimming: 4 bases; J trimming: 7 bases; junction bases outside the gene matches: 9. Per germline, CDR1 MGHDK and CDR2 SYGVNS. The CDR3 nucleotides read TGTGCCAGCAGTGTCCTCCTAGGACAGGCTGGCTACACCTTC. Encoded protein: CASSVLLGQAGYTF.

The rearrangement links TRBV27 to TRBJ2-7; 7 bases are a match to TRBD2. CDR3 length: 13 amino acids. Unmatched junction bases numbered 5, after V lost 5 bases and J lost 4 bases. From germline, CDR1 is MNHEY and CDR2 SMNVEV (reference sequence). CDR3 sequence reads: CASSPPGGYEQYF. The CDR3 DNA sequence: TGTGCCAGCAGTCCACCCGGGGGGTACGAGCAGTACTTC.

This clone is a singleton in its sample. The chain recombines TRBV6-5 with TRBJ1-1; D gene uncertain. This CDR3 contains 12 residues. CDR1 and CDR2 (germline): MNHEY, SVGAGI. V was cut by 4 bases and J by 9 bases, with 12 bases left in between. CDR3 loop: CASSFPGDKAFF. The CDR3 nucleotides read TGTGCCAGCAGTTTCCCCGGTGATAAAGCTTTCTTT.

The rearrangement uses TRBV9 and TRBJ2-2; a possible D gene is TRBD2 (6 bases). CDR1 and CDR2 from the germline V gene are SGDLS and YYNGEE. V lost 4 bases and J 1 base, leaving 11 bases between the germline ends. The CDR3 length is 15 residues. The CDR3 sequence is CASSKRAGNTGELFF. The CDR3 DNA reads TGTGCCAGCAGCAAGAGAGCGGGGAACACCGGGGAGCTGTTTTTT.

DNA for the CDR3: TGTGCCAGCAGCTCGCCGGGACAGGGGATCCATAGCAATCAGCCCCAGCATTTT. Protein product: CASSSPGQGIHSNQPQHF. The J gene is TRBJ1-5, the V gene TRBV11-3, with 10 bases fitting TRBD1. CDR1 is SGHNT, CDR2 YENEEA, per germline. CDR3 length equals 18 residues. The V gene end was trimmed by 4 bases and the J gene end by 0 bases; junction bases not matched to a gene: 9.

This chain links TRBV5-1 with TRBJ1-2; a possible D gene is TRBD1 (6 bases). V lost 4 bases to trimming and J lost 4 bases, with 11 bases between them. Germline CDR1 SGHRS, CDR2 YFSETQ. The CDR3 length is 13 residues. The CDR3 is CASSPGTPYGYTF. In DNA, the CDR3 is TGCGCCAGCAGCCCTGGGACACCCTATGGCTACACCTTC. Variable domain in full (rest from reference TRBV5-1 and TRBJ1-2): KAGVTQTPRYLIKTRGQQVTLSCSPISGHRSVSWYQQTPGQGLQFLFEYFSETQRNKGNFPGRFSGRQFSNSRSEMNVSTLELGDSALYLCASSPGTPYGYTFGSGTRLTVV.

This chain links TRBV20-1 with TRBJ1-1, with D uncertain. The CDR3 covers 11 residues. Trimming removed 2 bases from V and 5 bases from J, with 6 bases in between. Germline V gene data show CDR1 as DFQATT and CDR2 as SNEGSKA (reference sequence). The CDR3 loop is CSARPQTEAFF. The CDR3 region has the DNA TGCAGTGCTAGACCCCAGACTGAAGCTTTCTTT.

This chain uses TRBV2 with TRBJ2-3, with TRBD1 matching over 10 bases. V dropped 9 bases and J dropped 1; count of bases not matched to a gene: 4. Germline lookup yields CDR1 SNHLY and CDR2 FYNNEI. The CDR3 covers 14 residues. The CDR3 bases are TGTGCCAGAGAAGGGACAGGGGGCACAGATACGCAGTATTTT. Protein: CAREGTGGTDTQYF. Supplemented by reference TRBV2 and TRBJ2-3, the full variable domain reads EPEVTQTPSHQVTQMGQEVILRCVPISNHLYFYWYRQILGQKVEFLVSFYNNEISEKSEIFDDQFSVERPDGSNFTLKIRSTKLEDSAMYFCAREGTGGTDTQYFGPGTRLTVL.

Only one count was recorded for this clone. The rearrangement uses TRBV4-2 and TRBJ1-5, with D tentatively TRBD1 (6 bases). CDR3 length: 15 residues. Trimming left V 0 bases short and J 6 bases short, with 12 bases between. Germline V lookup: CDR1 LGHNA, CDR2 YNFKEQ. The chain's CDR3 is CASSQDGGQGQPQHF. The DNA of the CDR3 is TGTGCCAGCAGCCAAGATGGGGGACAAGGTCAGCCCCAGCATTTT.

The chain carries TRBV18 and TRBJ2-7; 7 bases fit TRBD1. This CDR3 is 15 amino acids long. V was pared by 3 bases and J by 6 bases, with 11 bases of the junction left unmatched. Looked up from germline, CDR1 is KGHSH and CDR2 is LQKENI. Here the CDR3 reads CASSPFGEGASEQYF. The CDR3 region has the DNA TGTGCCAGCTCACCCTTTGGTGAGGGGGCATCCGAGCAGTACTTC.

The chain employs TRBV27 and TRBJ1-6; D remains ambiguous. Germline CDR1 MNHEY, CDR2 SMNVEV (reference sequence). This CDR3 is 14 amino acids long. V dropped 6 bases and J dropped 3 bases, with 9 bases sitting between them. The CDR3 region is CASRVRDYNSPLHF. CDR3 nucleotides: TGTGCCAGCAGAGTCCGGGACTATAATTCACCCCTCCACTTT.

The V call is TRBV28, the J call TRBJ2-1; TRBD2 might be the D (5 bases). CDR1 is MDHEN and CDR2 is SYDVKM in the germline V gene. CDR3 length equals 19 residues. Trimming removed 3 bases at V and 7 bases at J, with 28 bases between. The CDR3 bases are TGTGCCAGCAGTTTCCACAATCAGGTTAGAGGGCCGCCGGGGAATGAGCAGTTCTTC. It translates to CASSFHNQVRGPPGNEQFF.

In DNA form, the CDR3 reads TGTGCCAGCAGCTCAAGAAGGGGGATCTATGGCTACACCTTC. It specifies CASSSRRGIYGYTF. The chain employs TRBV11-2 and TRBJ1-2; tentative D call: TRBD1 (6 bases). The V and J ends lost 4 bases and 4 bases respectively, with 13 bases between them. CDR1 SGHAT and CDR2 FQNNGV come from the germline V gene. This CDR3 has 14 amino acids.

The chain uses TRBV5-4 and TRBJ1-1, with D unresolved. From germline, CDR1 is SGHNT and CDR2 YYREEE (reference sequence). The CDR3 consists of 15 residues. The ends were cut back, 0 bases at V and 1 base at J, with 10 bases in the middle. The DNA of the CDR3 is TGTGCCAGCAGCTTGGATCCAGGCAGGAACACTGAAGCTTTCTTT. Translated: CASSLDPGRNTEAFF.

The chain recombines TRBV5-1 with TRBJ1-4, with TRBD1 matching over 7 bases. V gave up 4 bases and J gave up 5 bases; unmatched junction bases: 8. CDR1 is SGHRS and CDR2 is YFSETQ in the germline V gene. The CDR3 runs 15 residues. CDR3 sequence: CASSGPLQGNEKLFF. The DNA of the CDR3 is TGCGCCAGCAGCGGCCCATTACAGGGGAATGAAAAACTGTTTTTT.

A single count supports this clone. V is TRBV10-3 and J is TRBJ2-3, with D possibly TRBD2 on 6 matching bases. Per the germline V gene, CDR1 is ENHRY and CDR2 is SYGVKD. This CDR3 contains 15 residues. V lost 8 bases, J lost 1 base, and 16 bases lay in between. The CDR3 sequence: CAIGWGEGRTDTQYF. The CDR3 nucleotides read TGTGCCATCGGATGGGGGGAAGGGCGCACAGATACGCAGTATTTT.

This clone was recorded once. V gene TRBV6-1 combines with J gene TRBJ1-2; D not resolved. In germline, CDR1 is MNHNS, CDR2 SASEGT. This CDR3 is built from 16 residues. Trimming removed 2 bases from V and 2 bases from J, with 15 bases in between. The CDR3 loop reads CASSEWTLGSNYGYTF. In DNA, the CDR3 is TGTGCCAGCAGTGAATGGACTTTGGGCTCGAACTATGGCTACACCTTC.

The chain recombines TRBV5-1 with TRBJ2-7, with 8 bases matching TRBD1. V dropped 0 bases and J dropped 7; count of bases not matched to a gene: 9. Germline V gene sequence: CDR1 SGHRS, CDR2 YFSETQ. The CDR3 sequence is 15 residues long. The CDR3, as DNA: TGCGCCAGCAGCTTGGAGGGCAGGGGGCGTCGGGAGCAGTACTTC. Translation gives CASSLEGRGRREQYF. Based on the CDR3 plus reference TRBV5-1 and TRBJ2-7, the full variable domain is KAGVTQTPRYLIKTRGQQVTLSCSPISGHRSVSWYQQTPGQGLQFLFEYFSETQRNKGNFPGRFSGRQFSNSRSEMNVSTLELGDSALYLCASSLEGRGRREQYFGPGTRLTVT.